A selection of T cell receptor beta chains follows, all from one sample in a study of blood T cell repertoires in COVID-19. Profiled with immunoSEQ multiplex PCR; TCRdb holds only in-frame clones, not every one. This sample has hundreds of thousands of clones; roughly 82% occur once, and the top ten carry about 4.4%. Sequences were obtained from peripheral blood. The receptors stem from a woman in her sixties or seventies with acute or convalescent COVID-19. Each CDR3 is given with its conserved first and last residue. Each record gives: V gene, J gene, D gene, clone size, CDR3 DNA, CDR3 protein. A D gene is named only where the DNA matches it firmly. The listing skips clone size in some rows; elsewhere it reads once, few, many or a size class.

TRBV4-2	TRBJ1-1	-	-	TGTGCCAGCAGCCAAGCCGCAGGGTCGCTGAACACTGAAGCTTTCTTT	CASSQAAGSLNTEAFF
TRBV19	TRBJ1-3	TRBD1	-	TGTGCCAGTAGTATCTCCGGGACAGGGGTCTCCGGAAACACCATATATTTT	CASSISGTGVSGNTIYF
TRBV2	TRBJ1-1	-	-	TGTGCCAGCAGTGCTCAAAGCTATGAAGCTTTCTTT	CASSAQSYEAFF
TRBV18	TRBJ1-5	-	-	TGTGCCAGCTCACCGGCGTCGGGTTTTAATCAGCCCCAGCATTTT	CASSPASGFNQPQHF
TRBV10-1	TRBJ2-2	-	-	TGCGCCAGCCAAGGGGGTTTGAACACCGGGGAGCTGTTTTTT	CASQGGLNTGELFF
TRBV5-1	TRBJ1-2	-	-	TGCGCCAGCAGCTTGGGTGCGTCATTCTATGGCTACACCTTC	CASSLGASFYGYTF
TRBV6-5	TRBJ2-7	TRBD1	-	TGTGCCAGCAGTCCCGGACAGGCCCACTCCTACGAGCAGTACTTC	CASSPGQAHSYEQYF
TRBV9	TRBJ2-5	TRBD2	once	TGTGCCAGCAGCGTAGGGAGTAGCGGGGGAGCACAAGAGACCCAGTACTTC	CASSVGSSGGAQETQYF
TRBV27	TRBJ1-5	TRBD1	few	TGTGCCAGCAGCCGTAGTGGGACAGGCAACAATCAGCCCCAGCATTTT	CASSRSGTGNNQPQHF
TRBV5-1	TRBJ1-4	-	-	TGCGCCAGCAGCTTGGGCGGGGGCACTAATGAAAAACTGTTTTTT	CASSLGGGTNEKLFF
TRBV7-8	TRBJ1-1	-	-	TGTGCCAGCAGCTTAATGGGACAAACGAACACTGAAGCTTTCTTT	CASSLMGQTNTEAFF
TRBV3-1/TRBV3-2	TRBJ1-2	TRBD1	-	TGTGCCAGCAGCCAAGATCTACAGGGGAGTGGCTACACCTTC	CASSQDLQGSGYTF
TRBV10-2	TRBJ2-7	-	-	TGCGCCAGCACCCGGCCTGGAGGAAACAACTACGAGCAGTACTTC	CASTRPGGNNYEQYF
TRBV6-5	TRBJ1-5	TRBD1	-	TGTGCCAGCAGCGGACAGGGAGGGCACCAGCCCCAGCATTTT	CASSGQGGHQPQHF
TRBV3-1/TRBV3-2	TRBJ1-5	-	few	TGTGCCAGCAGCCAGTCACTGGAGTATCAGCCCCAGCATTTT	CASSQSLEYQPQHF
TRBV7-9	TRBJ1-1	TRBD1	many	TGTGCCAGCAGCCCCGGACAGGGGGGGATCTTAAACACTGAAGCTTTCTTT	CASSPGQGGILNTEAFF
TRBV6-1	TRBJ1-5	TRBD1	-	TGTGCCAGCAGTGACAGCGACAGGGGGCAAGGACGACAGCCCCAGCATTTT	CASSDSDRGQGRQPQHF
TRBV5-1	TRBJ1-2	-	-	TGCGCCAGCAGCTTGGAGACAACTAACTATGGCTACACCTTC	CASSLETTNYGYTF
TRBV23-1	TRBJ1-6	-	once	TGCGCCAGTTCCGGGAAGTCCTATAATTCACCCCTCCACTTT	CASSGKSYNSPLHF
TRBV25-1	TRBJ1-3	-	-	TGTGCCAGCAGTGACTCACTCACCTCTGGAAACACCATATATTTT	CASSDSLTSGNTIYF
TRBV18	TRBJ2-1	-	-	TGTGCCAGCTCACCAGGGGCGTACAATGAGCAGTTCTTC	CASSPGAYNEQFF